This T cell receptor (beta chain) was recovered during a study of neurological immune-mediated disorders. Study-wide findings and caveats: Patients with HTLV-1-associated myelopathy showed the most TCR clonal expansion. Those with multiple sclerosis showed the least, falling below healthy controls.

Synthesis of cDNA was accomplished via 5'RACE employing 10-nucleotide random UMIs. In each sequencing run, over 170 million TCR-beta sequences were generated from 15-18 subjects. One entry per CDR3 protein, called by TCRdb with MiXCR from the 5' RACE reads. The table lists some 38,000 distinct CDR3 sequences, around 14% of them singletons, with about a quarter in the top ten. Germline values: CDR1 SQVTM, CDR2 ANQGSEA. The CDR3 has 16 residues. Trimming cost V 4 bases and J 3 bases; bases outside gene matches: 14. This clonotype was recorded many times. The target antigen is unknown. Unsorted libraries used 2 million PBMCs kept at -80 degrees C.

The sample was PBMCs. The gene calls are TRBV29-1 and TRBJ2-5; TRBD1 agrees at 7 bases. The sequence derives from a woman aged 45-65 years with HTLV-1-associated myelopathy (HAM/TSP). CDR3 region: CSVVYSSRGREETQYF. As DNA, the CDR3 is TGCAGCGTTGTATATTCGAGTAGGGGGCGCGAAGAGACCCAGTACTTC.